A single sample gave rise to the 14 T cell receptor beta chains below, sequenced in a study of CD8 T cells in ankylosing spondylitis. General study points: Seven to nine highly homologous variants made up a TCR beta motif that seemed to typify ankylosing spondylitis blood.

One entry per CDR3 protein results from TCRdb running MiXCR on the 5' RACE reads. The sample records 800,000 to 900,000 distinct CDR3 sequences, over 9.5% being singletons. No antigens are known for them. Sequencing was done on a sample of blood, either unsorted or a sorted T cell fraction (not recorded which). All receptors derive from a male donor with ankylosing spondylitis.

This clonotype was picked up many times. The rearrangement links TRBV12-3 or TRBV12-4 to TRBJ2-2; D ambiguous. The V end lost 4 bases, the J end lost 0 bases, and 12 bases lay between the germline ends. This CDR3 is built from 16 residues. The CDR3 DNA follows: TGTGCCAGCAGTTCTCGAGAGCACGCGAACACCGGGGAGCTGTTTTTT. It encodes CASSSREHANTGELFF.

This clonotype was seen only a few times. The V gene is TRBV12-3 or TRBV12-4, the J gene TRBJ2-5, with 8 bases aligning to TRBD1. V shed 3 bases, J shed 4 bases, and the junction held 4 bases outside the gene matches. CDR3 length: 14 residues. Here the CDR3 DNA reads TGTGCCAGCAGTTTTTGGCAGGGGGCAGAGACCCAGTACTTC. This gives the protein CASSFWQGAETQYF.

This clonotype was detected a few times. The chain carries TRBV24-1 and TRBJ2-2, with TRBD2 as a possible D gene (5 bases). Germline V gives CDR1 KGHDR, CDR2 SFDVKD. The CDR3 has 17 amino acids. V shed 4 bases and J shed 3 bases, with 17 bases lying between them. The CDR3 is CATSETTTSRDTGELFF. CDR3 sequence (DNA): TGTGCCACCAGTGAGACGACAACTAGTCGCGACACCGGGGAGCTGTTTTTT.

J is TRBJ1-2 and V is TRBV10-3; a possible D gene is TRBD1 (5 bases). Germline lookup yields CDR1 ENHRY and CDR2 SYGVKD. The CDR3 contains 15 residues. The V end lost 4 bases, the J end lost 0 bases, and 12 bases lay between the germline ends. DNA for the CDR3: TGTGCCATCAGTGTGGGGCAGATGGCTAACTATGGCTACACCTTC. Translation: CAISVGQMANYGYTF.

In its sample, this clonotype was seen many times. The J gene is TRBJ2-7, the V gene TRBV29-1; D remains unclear. The length of the CDR3 is 10 residues. The V gene lost 4 bases and the J gene lost 10 bases, with 11 bases spanning the gap. Germline V gene data show CDR1 as SQVTM and CDR2 as ANQGSEA. The CDR3 sequence: CSVVAVQQYF. CDR3 coding DNA: TGCAGCGTTGTGGCGGTTCAACAGTACTTC.

The chain recombines TRBV28 with TRBJ1-1; possibly TRBD1 for D (5 bases). Trimming pared 4 bases from V and 9 bases from J, leaving 15 bases between. Germline V lookup: CDR1 MDHEN, CDR2 SYDVKM. The CDR3 sequence is 13 residues long. The CDR3 protein is CASSSGRSPKAFF. Here the CDR3 DNA reads TGTGCCAGCAGTTCAGGGAGATCCCCCAAAGCTTTCTTT.

This clonotype has only a few counts. The rearrangement links TRBV28 to TRBJ2-7; 9 positions agree with TRBD2. The V and J ends lost 6 bases and 2 bases, in that order; junction bases with no gene match: 14. This CDR3 comprises 17 residues. CDR1 MDHEN and CDR2 SYDVKM come from the germline V gene. In DNA, the CDR3 is TGTGCCAGCAGCTCGTTCGGGGCGGGAGGGTACCCCTACGAGCAGTACTTC. It encodes CASSSFGAGGYPYEQYF.

The J gene is TRBJ2-3, the V gene TRBV4-3; D remains unclear. This CDR3 spans 13 amino acids. The V and J ends lost 1 base and 5 bases respectively, with 7 bases between them. In germline, CDR1 is LGHNA, CDR2 YSLEER. The CDR3 DNA reads TGCGCCAGCAGCCAAGGGGAACTAGATACGCAGTATTTT. Translation gives CASSQGELDTQYF.

The chain has TRBV3-1 and TRBJ2-4, with D possibly being TRBD2 (6 bases). The CDR3 contains 17 residues. Germline V gives CDR1 LGHDT, CDR2 YNNKEL (reference sequence). The V gene lost 3 bases and the J gene lost 0 bases, with 15 bases spanning the gap. The CDR3 sequence: CASSQRTRRVAKNIQYF. The CDR3 coding sequence is TGTGCCAGCAGCCAGAGGACCCGGAGGGTAGCCAAAAACATTCAGTACTTC. Filled out from reference TRBV3-1 and TRBJ2-4, the complete variable domain reads DTAVSQTPKYLVTQMGNDKSIKCEQNLGHDTMYWYKQDSKKFLKIMFSYNNKELIINETVPNRFSPKSPDKAHLNLHINSLELGDSAVYFCASSQRTRRVAKNIQYFGAGTRLSVL.

The rearrangement joins TRBV4-3 to TRBJ1-2, with D possibly being TRBD1 (5 bases). CDR3 length equals 13 residues. Trimming removed 1 base at V and 7 bases at J, with 10 bases between. Germline V gene data show CDR1 as LGHNA and CDR2 as YSLEER. The CDR3 region is CASSQVQGGGYTF. DNA for the CDR3: TGCGCCAGCAGCCAAGTGCAGGGTGGTGGCTACACCTTC.

This clonotype occurred many times. In nucleotides, the CDR3 is TGTGCCAGCAGCTTACGGACATCTAACACCGGGGAGCTGTTTTTT. Translated, it gives CASSLRTSNTGELFF. V usage is TRBV7-8 and J usage is TRBJ2-2; D possibly corresponds to TRBD1 (5 bases). This CDR3 is built from 15 residues. CDR1 is SGHVS and CDR2 is FQNEAQ in the germline V gene. Trimming took off 2 bases at V and 2 bases at J, with 9 bases between the two ends.

This clonotype was observed a handful of times. V usage is TRBV10-1 and J usage is TRBJ2-2; D gene unclear. Trimming took 3 bases from V and 7 from J, leaving 3 bases between them. The CDR3 runs to 11 residues. Germline V CDR1 and CDR2: WNHNN, SYGVQD (reference sequence). The CDR3 protein is CASSEYGELFF. CDR3 coding DNA: TGCGCCAGCAGTGAATACGGGGAGCTGTTTTTT.

This chain uses TRBV9 with TRBJ2-7, with TRBD2 matching 12 bases. Germline CDR1 reads SGDLS; CDR2 reads YYNGEE. Unmatched junction bases numbered 8, after V lost 5 bases and J lost 2 bases. This CDR3 has 16 residues. Here the CDR3 reads CASSPTSGGPPYEQYF. CDR3 coding DNA: TGTGCCAGCAGTCCAACTAGCGGGGGGCCCCCCTACGAGCAGTACTTC.

V and J are TRBV11-1 and TRBJ2-5; tentatively, D is TRBD2 (5 bases). Germline lookup yields CDR1 SGHAT and CDR2 FQDESV (reference sequence). V gave up 4 bases and J gave up 4 bases, with 13 bases separating them. The CDR3 runs to 14 residues. The CDR3 coding sequence is TGTGCCAGCAGCTCAACGCCTGCGGGAGAGACCCAGTACTTC. It yields the protein CASSSTPAGETQYF.